These T cell receptor beta chains were read from a single sample in a study of cytomegalovirus exposure and HLA in healthy donors. Using immunoSEQ multiplex PCR, the repertoire was profiled, and TCRdb retains in-frame clones only, with some absent. The profile shows some 54,000 clones, around 70% of them singletons. Sequencing was carried out using PBMCs. The receptor set was obtained from a man aged 18 to 35 in good health and CMV-seronegative. Each CDR3 is given with its conserved first and last residue. The D gene is left open where the match is weak. The size of a clone is reported for some rows only, either as once, few or many, or as a class for expanded clones.

cdr3_length: 15
j_call: TRBJ2-7
clone_size: once
v_call: TRBV6-6
d_call: .
cdr3_aa: CASSYFGQGHYEQYF
cdr3_nt: TGTGCCAGCAGTTACTTTGGCCAGGGTCACTACGAGCAGTACTTC

cdr3_length: 17
j_call: TRBJ1-5
clone_size: .
v_call: TRBV7-8
d_call: .
cdr3_aa: CASSSGPVVAGDQPQHF
cdr3_nt: TGTGCCAGCAGCTCCGGACCCGTTGTCGCGGGCGATCAGCCCCAGCATTTT

cdr3_length: 15
j_call: TRBJ2-1
clone_size: .
v_call: TRBV7-2
d_call: TRBD2
cdr3_aa: CASSLSGRAFNEQFF
cdr3_nt: TGTGCCAGCAGCCTAAGCGGGAGGGCCTTCAATGAGCAGTTCTTC

cdr3_length: 14
j_call: TRBJ1-6
clone_size: .
v_call: TRBV6-5
d_call: .
cdr3_aa: CASTTLGGGSPLHF
cdr3_nt: TGTGCCAGCACTACCTTAGGGGGTGGTTCACCCCTCCACTTT

cdr3_length: 15
j_call: TRBJ2-7
clone_size: .
v_call: TRBV5-4
d_call: TRBD1
cdr3_aa: CASSLGQGGSYEQYF
cdr3_nt: TGTGCCAGCAGCCTTGGACAGGGTGGCTCCTACGAGCAGTACTTC

cdr3_length: 14
j_call: TRBJ2-1
clone_size: .
v_call: TRBV6-1
d_call: .
cdr3_aa: CASVGTIAYNEQFF
cdr3_nt: TGTGCCAGCGTTGGGACAATCGCCTACAATGAGCAGTTCTTC

cdr3_length: 14
j_call: TRBJ2-5
clone_size: .
v_call: TRBV7-6
d_call: .
cdr3_aa: CASSVPGPRETQYF
cdr3_nt: TGTGCCAGCAGCGTACCCGGTCCCCGAGAGACCCAGTACTTC

cdr3_length: 15
j_call: TRBJ2-1
clone_size: .
v_call: TRBV5-1
d_call: TRBD1
cdr3_aa: CASSSDRAGYNEQFF
cdr3_nt: TGCGCCAGCAGCTCGGACAGGGCGGGCTACAATGAGCAGTTCTTC

cdr3_length: 15
j_call: TRBJ2-7
clone_size: .
v_call: TRBV9
d_call: .
cdr3_aa: CASSPGGQPSYEQYF
cdr3_nt: TGTGCCAGCAGCCCGGGCGGACAGCCGTCCTACGAGCAGTACTTC

cdr3_length: 13
j_call: TRBJ2-7
clone_size: .
v_call: TRBV6-5
d_call: .
cdr3_aa: CASRTRLGVEQYF
cdr3_nt: TGTGCCAGCCGGACTCGACTTGGGGTCGAGCAGTACTTC

cdr3_length: 12
j_call: TRBJ2-7
clone_size: .
v_call: TRBV6-5
d_call: .
cdr3_aa: CASSSPGGEQYF
cdr3_nt: TGTGCCAGCAGCTCCCCCGGGGGCGAGCAGTACTTC

cdr3_length: 11
j_call: TRBJ1-1
clone_size: .
v_call: TRBV25-1
d_call: .
cdr3_aa: CASSGGEEAFF
cdr3_nt: TGTGCCAGCAGTGGGGGCGAGGAAGCTTTCTTT

cdr3_length: 14
j_call: TRBJ1-4
clone_size: .
v_call: TRBV28
d_call: TRBD1
cdr3_aa: CAVTGGGGYEKLFF
cdr3_nt: TGTGCCGTGACAGGGGGCGGCGGCTACGAAAAACTGTTTTTT

cdr3_length: 14
j_call: TRBJ1-6
clone_size: few
v_call: TRBV28
d_call: .
cdr3_aa: CASSYTTNNSPLHF
cdr3_nt: TGTGCCAGCAGTTATACAACGAATAATTCACCCCTCCACTTT

cdr3_length: 14
j_call: TRBJ2-2
clone_size: .
v_call: TRBV29-1
d_call: TRBD2
cdr3_aa: CSGKLAGDAGELFF
cdr3_nt: TGCAGCGGAAAACTAGCGGGAGATGCCGGGGAGCTGTTTTTT

cdr3_length: 18
j_call: TRBJ2-2
clone_size: .
v_call: TRBV4-2
d_call: TRBD2
cdr3_aa: CASSQGGVAGANTGELFF
cdr3_nt: TGTGCCAGCAGCCAAGGGGGCGTAGCGGGGGCGAACACCGGGGAGCTGTTTTTT

cdr3_length: 14
j_call: TRBJ2-7
clone_size: few
v_call: TRBV7-9
d_call: TRBD1
cdr3_aa: CASSLITGGGEQYF
cdr3_nt: TGTGCCAGCAGCTTAATAACAGGGGGCGGGGAGCAGTACTTC